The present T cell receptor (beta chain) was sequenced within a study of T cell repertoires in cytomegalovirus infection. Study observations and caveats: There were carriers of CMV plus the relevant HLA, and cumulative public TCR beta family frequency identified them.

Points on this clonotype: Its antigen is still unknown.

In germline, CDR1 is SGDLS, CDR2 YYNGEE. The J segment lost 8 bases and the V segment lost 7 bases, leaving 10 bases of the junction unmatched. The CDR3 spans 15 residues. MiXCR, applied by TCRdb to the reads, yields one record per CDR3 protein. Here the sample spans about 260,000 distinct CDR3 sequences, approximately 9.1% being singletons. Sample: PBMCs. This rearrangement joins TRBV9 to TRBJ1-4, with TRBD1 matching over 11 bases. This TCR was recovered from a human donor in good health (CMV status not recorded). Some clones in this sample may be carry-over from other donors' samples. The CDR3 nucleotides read TGTGCCAGCGCAAAGTCGGACAGGGGGCGCGAAAAACTGTTTTTT. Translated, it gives CASAKSDRGREKLFF.